These 23 T cell receptor beta chains originate from one sample sequenced in a study of T cells in Graves' hyperthyroidism and ophthalmopathy. There were TCR beta CDR3 regions amplified from RNA transcripts. An initial round of RT-PCR targeting the TCR CDR3 relied on the HTBI primer set. TCRdb ran MiXCR on the multiplex PCR reads and lists one entry per CDR3 protein. The table has about 580,000 distinct CDR3 sequences, just over 45% seen once; the top ten hold about 8.3%. Input material: peripheral blood or thyroid tissue (not recorded which). The receptor source for this set is a woman younger than 35 with Graves' hyperthyroidism.

This clonotype showed up many times. In DNA form, the CDR3 reads TGTGCCAGCAGTGAAGCGGGCGAGGGGGACACTGAAGCTTTCTTT. It codes for CASSEAGEGDTEAFF. V gene TRBV2 combines with J gene TRBJ1-1; D perhaps matches TRBD1 (6 bases). Germline loops: CDR1 SNHLY, CDR2 FYNNEI. With 0 bases removed from V and 3 bases from J, the gap between germline ends came to 11 bases. This CDR3 region has 15 residues.

V gene TRBV20-1 combines with J gene TRBJ1-1; TRBD1 aligns across 9 bases. The V gene end was trimmed by 6 bases and the J gene end by 4 bases; junction bases not matched to a gene: 6. This CDR3 contains 13 residues. Germline CDR1 DFQATT, CDR2 SNEGSKA (reference sequence). CDR3 sequence (DNA): TGCAGTGCGAAGGAACAGGGGGCCACTGAAGCTTTCTTT. It encodes CSAKEQGATEAFF.

This clonotype turned up a few times. V and J are TRBV18 and TRBJ2-5, with D perhaps assigned TRBD1 or TRBD2 (5 bases each). The germline gives CDR1 KGHSH, CDR2 LQKENI. There are 13 residues in the CDR3. Trimming removed 0 bases from V and 7 bases from J, with 9 bases in between. CDR3 sequence reads: CASSPPGDGTQYF. The CDR3 DNA is TGTGCCAGCTCACCACCAGGGGACGGGACCCAGTACTTC.

Concerning this clonotype: A read error may account for a junction end that differs from germline. The chain joins TRBV7-8 to TRBJ2-7; 12 bases agree with TRBD2. Germline CDR1 reads SGHVS; CDR2 reads FQNEAQ. This CDR3 contains 14 residues. CDR3 nucleotide sequence: TGTGCCAGCAGCTTAGCAAGACTAGCGGGGGCGTGGGACTTC. This translates into CASSLARLAGAWDF.

There are a few counts of this clonotype. V and J are TRBV2 and TRBJ2-1; TRBD2 agrees at 10 bases. After removal of 7 bases from V and 9 bases from J, the junction contained 6 bases not matched to a gene. The CDR3 spans 13 residues. The germline V gene has CDR1 SNHLY and CDR2 FYNNEI. CDR3 sequence reads: CASKASGSGEQFF. CDR3 nucleotides: TGTGCCAGCAAGGCTAGCGGGAGTGGTGAGCAGTTCTTC. Full variable domain (outside the CDR3, taken from reference TRBV2 and TRBJ2-1): EPEVTQTPSHQVTQMGQEVILRCVPISNHLYFYWYRQILGQKVEFLVSFYNNEISEKSEIFDDQFSVERPDGSNFTLKIRSTKLEDSAMYFCASKASGSGEQFFGPGTRLTVL.

The sample holds many counts of this clonotype. The chain carries TRBV29-1 and TRBJ2-2; D unclear. Trimming took off 3 bases at V and 3 bases at J, with 11 bases between the two ends. Germline assignment: CDR1 SQVTM and CDR2 ANQGSEA. This CDR3 has 14 residues. The CDR3 loop reads CSVEDKGDTGELFF. In DNA, the CDR3 is TGCAGCGTTGAGGATAAAGGCGACACCGGGGAGCTGTTTTTT.

The sample holds a few counts of this clonotype. The J gene is TRBJ2-2, the V gene TRBV20-1; D not certain. V lost 3 bases to trimming and J lost 8 bases, with 13 bases between them. The CDR3 loop spans 13 amino acids. CDR1 is DFQATT and CDR2 is SNEGSKA in the germline V gene (reference sequence). Here the CDR3 reads CSASPSSTGELFF. The CDR3 region has the DNA TGCAGTGCTAGCCCTTCGAGTACGGGGGAGCTGTTTTTT.

Ten or more counts support this clonotype. The J gene is TRBJ1-2, the V gene TRBV20-1; 8 nucleotides align to TRBD1. J lost 5 bases, V lost 4 bases, and 9 bases had no gene match. CDR1 and CDR2 from the germline V gene are DFQATT and SNEGSKA (reference sequence). The CDR3 has 14 residues. The CDR3 loop reads CSAIPGQEGYGYTF. As DNA, the CDR3 is TGCAGTGCTATCCCGGGACAGGAGGGATATGGCTACACCTTC.

V is TRBV5-1 and J is TRBJ2-2; perhaps TRBD2 as D (6 bases). Germline V gene sequence: CDR1 SGHRS, CDR2 YFSETQ. V gave up 6 bases and J gave up 3 bases, with 21 bases separating them. The CDR3 has 17 residues. CDR3 bases: TGCGCCAGCACGCGGAATCCCCCGGGAGAGGACACCGGGGAGCTGTTTTTT. Translating it yields CASTRNPPGEDTGELFF.

This clonotype was picked up many times. The rearrangement uses TRBV15 and TRBJ2-1; 11 nucleotides agree with TRBD2. This CDR3 is 17 amino acids long. The trim removed 5 bases at V and 0 bases at J, leaving 6 bases unmatched. CDR1 is LNHNV and CDR2 is YYDKDF in the germline V gene (reference sequence). CDR3 sequence (DNA): TGTGCCACCAGCGGCCCTACTAGCGGGAGCTCCTACAATGAGCAGTTCTTC. It yields the protein CATSGPTSGSSYNEQFF.

This clonotype was recorded at least ten times. This chain joins TRBV19 and TRBJ1-3; D uncertain. The germline V gene has CDR1 LNHDA and CDR2 SQIVND (reference sequence). V was clipped by 7 bases and J by 0 bases, with 10 bases between them. This CDR3 is built from 14 residues. The CDR3: CASKSSSSGNTIYF. CDR3 coding DNA: TGTGCCAGTAAGTCGTCGAGCTCTGGAAACACCATATATTTT.

As concerns this clonotype: With a much larger clone just one base away, this may be a read error. A read error is likely, as this CDR3 ends without the conserved phenylalanine or tryptophan. The chain links TRBV7-9 to TRBJ1-1; D is unresolved. The CDR3 is 13 residues long. Germline CDR1 is SEHNR and CDR2 is FQNEAQ (reference sequence). V gave up 5 bases and J gave up 2 bases, with 9 bases separating them. CDR3 bases: TGTGCCAGCAGCGATACAGTAAACACTGAAGCTTTCCTT. Encoded protein: CASSDTVNTEAFL.

V gene TRBV10-3 combines with J gene TRBJ2-2; no firm D call. The V and J ends lost 0 bases and 5 bases respectively, with 13 bases between them. There are 16 residues in the CDR3. The germline V gene has CDR1 ENHRY and CDR2 SYGVKD. Here the CDR3 DNA reads TGTGCCATCAGTGAGTCTGCCGGACGACGAACCGGGGAGCTGTTTTTT. It encodes CAISESAGRRTGELFF.

The sample holds a few counts of this clonotype. V and J are TRBV5-1 and TRBJ2-2; TRBD1 might be the D (6 bases). The CDR3 is 15 amino acids. With 4 bases removed from V and 4 bases from J, the gap between germline ends came to 14 bases. Germline V gene sequence: CDR1 SGHRS, CDR2 YFSETQ. The CDR3 nucleotides read TGCGCCAGCAGCCCTGGTGGGGGCACCACCGGGGAGCTGTTTTTT. This encodes CASSPGGGTTGELFF.

This clonotype was found a few times. The rearrangement links TRBV24-1 to TRBJ2-1; D remains unclear. Germline CDR1 and CDR2: KGHDR and SFDVKD. CDR3 length: 14 residues. Trimming pared 5 bases from V and 0 bases from J, leaving 7 bases between. The CDR3 sequence: CATSGESSYNEQFF. The CDR3 DNA sequence: TGTGCCACCAGTGGCGAAAGCTCCTACAATGAGCAGTTCTTC.

The rearrangement joins TRBV20-1 to TRBJ2-2; D might be TRBD1 (5 bases). Germline loops: CDR1 DFQATT, CDR2 SNEGSKA (reference sequence). The CDR3 consists of 13 residues. Trimming pared 5 bases from V and 7 bases from J, leaving 14 bases between. In nucleotides, the CDR3 is TGCAGTGCTGGATTTACAGGAATCGGGGAGCTGTTTTTT. This sequence encodes CSAGFTGIGELFF.

This clonotype showed up many times. The chain carries TRBV6-6 and TRBJ2-7; the D gene is possibly TRBD2 (6 bases). The CDR3 has 15 residues. V shed 2 bases and J shed 4 bases, with 15 bases lying between them. CDR1 MNHNY and CDR2 SVGAGI come from the germline V gene (reference sequence). The chain's CDR3 is CASSYPFGEAYEQYF. The CDR3 DNA is TGTGCCAGCAGTTACCCCTTTGGGGAGGCATACGAGCAGTACTTC.

The chain recombines TRBV29-1 with TRBJ1-2, with D perhaps TRBD1 (5 bases). V lost 4 bases to trimming and J lost 4 bases, with 10 bases between them. The CDR3 extends over 12 amino acids. The germline gives CDR1 SQVTM, CDR2 ANQGSEA. The CDR3 is CSVGAGGYGYTF. The CDR3 DNA sequence: TGCAGCGTTGGGGCCGGGGGCTATGGCTACACCTTC.

This clonotype has a single count. The V and J genes are TRBV2 and TRBJ1-5; no clear D gene. Germline V lookup: CDR1 SNHLY, CDR2 FYNNEI. V dropped 6 bases and J dropped 4 bases, with 19 bases sitting between them. CDR3 length: 16 amino acids. The CDR3 loop reads CASRSQFLGDNQPQHF. In nucleotides, the CDR3 is TGTGCCAGCAGATCACAGTTCTTGGGCGATAATCAGCCCCAGCATTTT.

This chain connects TRBV6-5 to TRBJ1-4; D unresolved. Germline V gene data show CDR1 as MNHEY and CDR2 as SVGAGI. V was pared by 8 bases and J by 6 bases, with 16 bases between. This CDR3 comprises 14 residues. The CDR3, as DNA: TGTGCCAGCGTGGCTAGCGGGAGTGATGAAAAACTGTTTTTT. Translated, it gives CASVASGSDEKLFF.

This clonotype was seen many times. The CDR3 is CASSVEGISYEQYF. CDR3 sequence (DNA): TGTGCCAGCAGTGTGGAGGGTATTTCCTACGAGCAGTACTTC. This rearrangement joins TRBV2 to TRBJ2-7; the D gene is possibly TRBD2 (6 bases). CDR3 size: 14 residues. Germline loops: CDR1 SNHLY, CDR2 FYNNEI. Deletions cut 4 bases from V and 1 base from J, with 11 bases between.

The chain recombines TRBV7-2 with TRBJ1-4; D call uncertain. The CDR3 consists of 15 residues. Per the germline V gene, CDR1 is SGHTA and CDR2 is FQGNSA. The ends were cut back, 4 bases at V and 5 bases at J, with 14 bases in the middle. CDR3 amino acids: CASSSELAYNEKLFF. In DNA form, the CDR3 reads TGTGCCAGCAGCTCGGAACTAGCGTACAATGAAAAACTGTTTTTT. The full variable domain, completed using reference TRBV7-2 and TRBJ1-4, is GAGVSQSPSNKVTEKGKDVELRCDPISGHTALYWYRQSLGQGLEFLIYFQGNSAPDKSGLPSDRFSAERTGGSVSTLTIQRTQQEDSAVYLCASSSELAYNEKLFFGSGTQLSVL.

This clonotype was detected ten times or more. J is TRBJ1-3 and V is TRBV20-1; D remains ambiguous. The CDR3 has 13 residues. Trimming removed 5 bases at V and 1 base at J, with 9 bases between. From germline, CDR1 is DFQATT and CDR2 SNEGSKA (reference sequence). This CDR3 is CSAWMPSGNTIYF. The CDR3 DNA reads as TGCAGTGCTTGGATGCCTTCTGGAAACACCATATATTTT.